This T cell receptor (beta chain) was captured in a study of cytomegalovirus exposure and HLA in healthy donors. Study-wide findings and caveats: Most subjects' HLA-A and HLA-B alleles were reportedly predicted from TCR beta sequences.

Sampled while nominally healthy, donors likely had unrecorded immune exposures. This clone was counted a single time. The antigen remains unidentified. Looked up from germline, CDR1 is MNHEY and CDR2 is SVGAGI. V was clipped by 6 bases and J by 5 bases; unmatched bases: 5. The CDR3 is 15 residues long. With 60 Vbeta and 13 Jbeta primers, the PCR was carried out. Assay: immunoSEQ multiplex PCR; the TCRdb copy retains only in-frame clones and omits some. The profile shows under 150,000 clones, about 80% of them singletons. The sample taken for sequencing was PBMCs. The V gene is TRBV6-5, the J gene TRBJ2-1, with 12 bases identical to TRBD2. The receptor was derived from a woman between 40 and 50 years old in good health and CMV-seronegative. CDR3 DNA sequence: TGTGCCAGCAGCCCTAGCGGGGGGGAGCACAATGAGCAGTTCTTC. It is translated as CASSPSGGEHNEQFF.